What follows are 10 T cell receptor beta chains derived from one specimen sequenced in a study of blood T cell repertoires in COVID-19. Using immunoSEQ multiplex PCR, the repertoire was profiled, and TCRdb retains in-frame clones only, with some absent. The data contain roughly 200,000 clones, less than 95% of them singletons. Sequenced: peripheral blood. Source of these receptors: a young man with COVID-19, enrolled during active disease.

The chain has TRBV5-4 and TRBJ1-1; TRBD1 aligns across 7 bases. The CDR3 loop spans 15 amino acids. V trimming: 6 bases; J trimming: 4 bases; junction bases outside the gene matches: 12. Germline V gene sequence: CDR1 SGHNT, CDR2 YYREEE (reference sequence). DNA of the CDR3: TGTGCCAGCACCATACCCGGGACAGCGGGCACTGAAGCTTTCTTT. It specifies CASTIPGTAGTEAFF.

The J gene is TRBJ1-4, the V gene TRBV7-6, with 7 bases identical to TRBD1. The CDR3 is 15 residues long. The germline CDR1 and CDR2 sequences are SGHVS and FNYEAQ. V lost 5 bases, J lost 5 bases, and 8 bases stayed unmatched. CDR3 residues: CASSRWTGLNEKLFF. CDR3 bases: TGTGCCAGCAGCCGTTGGACAGGCCTGAATGAAAAACTGTTTTTT.

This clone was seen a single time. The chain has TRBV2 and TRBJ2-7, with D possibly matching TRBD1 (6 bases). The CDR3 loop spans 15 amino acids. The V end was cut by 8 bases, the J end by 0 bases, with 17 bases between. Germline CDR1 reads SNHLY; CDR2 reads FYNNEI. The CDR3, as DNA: TGTGCCAGCGTGGACAGTCGATGGAGCTCCTACGAGCAGTACTTC. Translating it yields CASVDSRWSSYEQYF. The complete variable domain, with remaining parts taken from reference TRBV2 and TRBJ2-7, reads EPEVTQTPSHQVTQMGQEVILRCVPISNHLYFYWYRQILGQKVEFLVSFYNNEISEKSEIFDDQFSVERPDGSNFTLKIRSTKLEDSAMYFCASVDSRWSSYEQYFGPGTRLTVT.

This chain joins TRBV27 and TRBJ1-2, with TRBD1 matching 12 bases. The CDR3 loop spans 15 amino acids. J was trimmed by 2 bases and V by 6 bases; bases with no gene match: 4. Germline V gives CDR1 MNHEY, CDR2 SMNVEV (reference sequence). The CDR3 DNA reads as TGTGCCAGCAGGAAGGGACAGGGGGCAAACTATGGCTACACCTTC. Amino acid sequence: CASRKGQGANYGYTF.

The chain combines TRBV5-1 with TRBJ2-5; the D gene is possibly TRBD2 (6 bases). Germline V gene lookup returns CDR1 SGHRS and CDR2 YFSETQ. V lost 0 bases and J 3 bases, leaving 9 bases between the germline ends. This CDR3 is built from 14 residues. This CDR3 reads CASSLAWGEETQYF. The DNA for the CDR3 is TGCGCCAGCAGCTTGGCATGGGGGGAAGAGACCCAGTACTTC. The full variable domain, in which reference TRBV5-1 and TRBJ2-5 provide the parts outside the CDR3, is KAGVTQTPRYLIKTRGQQVTLSCSPISGHRSVSWYQQTPGQGLQFLFEYFSETQRNKGNFPGRFSGRQFSNSRSEMNVSTLELGDSALYLCASSLAWGEETQYFGPGTRLLVL.

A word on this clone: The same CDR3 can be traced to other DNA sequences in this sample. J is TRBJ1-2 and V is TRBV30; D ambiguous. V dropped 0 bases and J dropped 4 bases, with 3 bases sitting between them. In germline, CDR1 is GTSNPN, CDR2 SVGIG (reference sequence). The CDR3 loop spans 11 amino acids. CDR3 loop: CAWSVAYGYTF. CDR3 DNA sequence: TGTGCCTGGAGTGTAGCCTATGGCTACACCTTC.

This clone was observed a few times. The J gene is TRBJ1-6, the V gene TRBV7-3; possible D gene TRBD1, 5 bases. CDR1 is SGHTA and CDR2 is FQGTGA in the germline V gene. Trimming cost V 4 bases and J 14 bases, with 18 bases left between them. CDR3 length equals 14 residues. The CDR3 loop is CASSSTGAETALHF. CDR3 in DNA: TGTGCCAGCAGCTCCACTGGGGCTGAGACGGCCCTCCACTTT. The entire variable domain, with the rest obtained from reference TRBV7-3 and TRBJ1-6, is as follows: GAGVSQTPSNKVTEKGKYVELRCDPISGHTALYWYRQSLGQGPEFLIYFQGTGAADDSGLPNDRFFAVRPEGSVSTLKIQRTERGDSAVYLCASSSTGAETALHFGNGTRLTVT.

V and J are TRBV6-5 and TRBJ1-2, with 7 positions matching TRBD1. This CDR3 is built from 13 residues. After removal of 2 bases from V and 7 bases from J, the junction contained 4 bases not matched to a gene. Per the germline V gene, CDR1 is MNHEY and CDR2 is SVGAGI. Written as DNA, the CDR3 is TGTGCCAGCAGTTACAGACAGGGAGGTGGCTACACCTTC. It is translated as CASSYRQGGGYTF.

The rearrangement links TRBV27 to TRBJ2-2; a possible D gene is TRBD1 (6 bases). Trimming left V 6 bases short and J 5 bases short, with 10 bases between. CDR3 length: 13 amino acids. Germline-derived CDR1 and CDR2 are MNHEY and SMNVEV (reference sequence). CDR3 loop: CASRDGQTGELFF. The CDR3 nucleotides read TGTGCCAGCAGAGACGGACAGACCGGGGAGCTGTTTTTT.

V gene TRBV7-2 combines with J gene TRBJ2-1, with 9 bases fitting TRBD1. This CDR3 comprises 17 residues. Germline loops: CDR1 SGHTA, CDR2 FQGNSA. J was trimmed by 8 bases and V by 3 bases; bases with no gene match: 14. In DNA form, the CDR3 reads TGTGCCAGCAGCTTGGGGCTACCTGGACAGGGGAGGGATGAGCAGTTCTTC. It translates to CASSLGLPGQGRDEQFF. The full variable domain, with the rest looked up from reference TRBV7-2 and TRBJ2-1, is GAGVSQSPSNKVTEKGKDVELRCDPISGHTALYWYRQSLGQGLEFLIYFQGNSAPDKSGLPSDRFSAERTGGSVSTLTIQRTQQEDSAVYLCASSLGLPGQGRDEQFFGPGTRLTVL.